Listed here are 27 T cell receptor beta chains from one sample, sequenced in a study of blood T cell repertoires in COVID-19. The assay was immunoSEQ multiplex PCR, and TCRdb's table has in-frame clones only and misses some. The repertoire includes 150,000 to 160,000 clones, roughly 78% of them detected once, and about 1.8% sits in the top ten. The sample comprised peripheral blood. The origin of the receptors is an elderly man with acute or convalescent COVID-19.

This clone has only a few counts. This chain connects TRBV7-6 to TRBJ1-1, with D possibly matching TRBD1 (6 bases). The germline V gene has CDR1 SGHVS and CDR2 FNYEAQ. This CDR3 region has 12 residues. V lost 0 bases and J 9 bases, leaving 8 bases between the germline ends. CDR3 sequence: CASSLADRKAFF. The CDR3 DNA reads TGTGCCAGCAGCTTAGCGGACAGAAAAGCTTTCTTT.

The rearrangement uses TRBV28 and TRBJ2-4, with D possibly TRBD1 on 6 matching bases. Per the germline V gene, CDR1 is MDHEN and CDR2 is SYDVKM. V was clipped by 4 bases and J by 7 bases, with 20 bases between them. The CDR3 length is 16 residues. The CDR3 nucleotides read TGTGCCAGCAGTTCCCAGACAGGCGCTCGGGTGAACATTCAGTACTTC. Its protein is CASSSQTGARVNIQYF.

V is TRBV5-4 and J is TRBJ2-2; 14 bases fit TRBD2. CDR1 and CDR2 from the germline V gene are SGHNT and YYREEE (reference sequence). The CDR3 runs to 19 residues. The V gene end was trimmed by 4 bases and the J gene end by 0 bases; junction bases not matched to a gene: 8. The CDR3, as DNA: TGTGCCAGCAGCGAAATTGGACTAGCGGGGGGTTCGAACACCGGGGAGCTGTTTTTT. Encoded protein: CASSEIGLAGGSNTGELFF.

The rearrangement uses TRBV3-1 (or the pseudogene TRBV3-2) and TRBJ1-1; 7 positions match TRBD1. Germline CDR1 and CDR2: LGHDT and YNNKEL (reference sequence). CDR3 length equals 12 residues. The trim removed 6 bases at V and 6 bases at J, leaving 4 bases unmatched. The CDR3 DNA is TGTGCCAGCAGGCCGACAGGGTCTGAAGCTTTCTTT. It encodes CASRPTGSEAFF.

This clone has only one observation. This rearrangement joins TRBV7-2 to TRBJ2-7, with TRBD2 as a possible D gene (6 bases). V lost 2 bases, J lost 2 bases, and 16 bases lay in between. CDR3 length: 16 residues. Germline V gives CDR1 SGHTA, CDR2 FQGNSA. The CDR3 here is CASSLTRRGGPYEQYF. In DNA, the CDR3 is TGTGCCAGCAGCTTAACCAGGCGGGGCGGACCCTACGAGCAGTACTTC.

This clone was seen only a few times. The rearrangement links TRBV4-1 to TRBJ1-1; tentative D call: TRBD1 (6 bases). Germline loops: CDR1 MGHRA, CDR2 YSYEKL. Trimming pared 5 bases from V and 0 bases from J, leaving 13 bases between. The CDR3 length is 15 residues. CDR3 sequence (DNA): TGCGCCAGCAGCGGGGGGGCCGCAATGAACACTGAAGCTTTCTTT. Translating it yields CASSGGAAMNTEAFF.

The chain links TRBV6-2 or TRBV6-3 to TRBJ1-1; weak D call: TRBD1 (5 bases). Germline V gene data show CDR1 as MNHEY and CDR2 as SVGEGT. The ends were cut back, 5 bases at V and 1 base at J, with 5 bases in the middle. The CDR3 sequence is 12 residues long. The CDR3 sequence: CASSTGNTEAFF. The DNA for the CDR3 is TGTGCCAGCAGTACAGGGAACACTGAAGCTTTCTTT.

This chain joins TRBV30 and TRBJ2-7, with a weak D call TRBD1 (6 bases). The germline gives CDR1 GTSNPN, CDR2 SVGIG (reference sequence). This CDR3 is built from 12 residues. The ends were cut back, 3 bases at V and 3 bases at J, with 9 bases in the middle. The DNA for the CDR3 is TGTGCCTGGAGACAGGGCCACTACGAGCAGTACTTC. Its translation is CAWRQGHYEQYF.

V and J are TRBV2 and TRBJ1-1, with TRBD1 as a possible D gene (5 bases). Deletions cut 5 bases from V and 1 base from J, with 8 bases between. The germline gives CDR1 SNHLY, CDR2 FYNNEI. The CDR3 is made up of 13 amino acids. The DNA of the CDR3 is TGTGCCAGCAGTTTTGACAGGAACACTGAAGCTTTCTTT. Amino acids: CASSFDRNTEAFF.

This clone appeared once. The chain carries TRBV29-1 and TRBJ2-3; possibly TRBD2 for D (6 bases). The CDR3 is 14 amino acids. With 4 bases removed from V and 2 bases from J, the gap between germline ends came to 13 bases. CDR1 is SQVTM and CDR2 is ANQGSEA in the germline V gene. The CDR3 loop reads CSVAFGGNTDTQYF. The CDR3 region has the DNA TGCAGCGTTGCGTTTGGGGGGAACACAGATACGCAGTATTTT.

This clone has a single count. In nucleotides, the CDR3 is TGTGCCAGCAGCTTGGGACAGGGATTAACTGAAGCTTTCTTT. This codes for CASSLGQGLTEAFF. The V and J genes are TRBV5-4 and TRBJ1-1; 7 bases agree with TRBD1. The J segment lost 5 bases and the V segment lost 0 bases, leaving 4 bases of the junction unmatched. The CDR3 covers 14 residues. Germline CDR1 is SGHNT and CDR2 is YYREEE (reference sequence).

The J gene is TRBJ2-7, the V gene TRBV5-6; 9 bases match TRBD2. The CDR3 extends over 14 amino acids. V dropped 4 bases and J dropped 2; count of bases not matched to a gene: 4. Germline assignment: CDR1 SGHDT and CDR2 YYEEEE. CDR3 in amino acids: CASSPGLATYEQYV. CDR3 DNA: TGTGCCAGCAGCCCGGGACTAGCAACCTACGAGCAGTACGTC.

The CDR3 protein is CASSLGQGHIAQFF. The DNA of the CDR3 is TGTGCCAGCAGCCTGGGACAGGGTCACATAGCGCAGTTCTTC. The chain uses TRBV5-8 and TRBJ2-1, with TRBD1 matching over 9 bases. The germline gives CDR1 SGHTS, CDR2 YDEGEE. The CDR3 totals 14 residues. V dropped 4 bases and J dropped 12; count of bases not matched to a gene: 11.

The sample holds a few counts of this clone. The V gene is TRBV5-5, the J gene TRBJ1-2; D might be TRBD1 (6 bases). V was trimmed by 4 bases and J by 4 bases, leaving 17 bases between them. The CDR3 covers 15 residues. The germline gives CDR1 SGHKS, CDR2 YYEKEE (reference sequence). CDR3 sequence: CASSPGQLSPYGYTF. Here the CDR3 DNA reads TGTGCCAGCAGCCCCGGACAGCTTTCGCCCTATGGCTACACCTTC.

The chain combines TRBV28 with TRBJ2-1; 16 bases match TRBD2. The CDR3 has 16 amino acids. Germline V gives CDR1 MDHEN, CDR2 SYDVKM. V lost 7 bases, J lost 7 bases, and 7 bases stayed unmatched. CDR3 residues: CASTPGLAGGLNEQFF. As DNA, the CDR3 is TGTGCCAGCACCCCGGGACTAGCGGGGGGGCTGAATGAGCAGTTCTTC. Variable domain in full (rest from reference TRBV28 and TRBJ2-1): DVKVTQSSRYLVKRTGEKVFLECVQDMDHENMFWYRQDPGLGLRLIYFSYDVKMKEKGDIPEGYSVSREKKERFSLILESASTNQTSMYLCASTPGLAGGLNEQFFGPGTRLTVL.

This clone was counted a single time. The chain has TRBV14 and TRBJ1-4; D not resolved. Germline-derived CDR1 and CDR2 are SGHDN and FVKESK. Trimming shortened V by 1 base and J by 7 bases, and 13 bases separated the two germline ends. This CDR3 has 15 residues. CDR3: CASSQVSEYGEKLFF. The CDR3, as DNA: TGTGCCAGCAGCCAAGTTAGTGAGTACGGTGAAAAACTGTTTTTT.

This clone was seen once. This chain connects TRBV4-1 to TRBJ2-3; a weak D match, TRBD2 (7 bases). Trimming stripped 1 base from V and 2 bases from J, with 16 bases between. The CDR3 loop spans 17 amino acids. Germline CDR1 is MGHRA and CDR2 is YSYEKL. CDR3 coding DNA: TGCGCCAGCAGCCAAGGTAACGGCGGGGGCTACACAGATACGCAGTATTTT. Translating it yields CASSQGNGGGYTDTQYF.

This chain connects TRBV7-2 to TRBJ2-5; TRBD2 agrees at 13 bases. V trimming: 3 bases; J trimming: 13 bases; junction bases outside the gene matches: 8. The germline CDR1 and CDR2 sequences are SGHTA and FQGNSA. The CDR3 consists of 14 residues. CDR3 DNA sequence: TGTGCCAGCAGCTTTGGGGGACTAGCGGGGCTCCCGTACTTC. It translates to CASSFGGLAGLPYF.

The chain carries TRBV27 and TRBJ2-5; 9 bases agree with TRBD1. This CDR3 spans 20 amino acids. V lost 1 base, J lost 2 bases, and 17 bases stayed unmatched. Germline-derived CDR1 and CDR2 are MNHEY and SMNVEV (reference sequence). CDR3 amino acids: CASSLFRLGGQGDGQETQYF. CDR3 coding DNA: TGTGCCAGCAGTTTATTCCGACTGGGGGGACAGGGTGATGGGCAAGAGACCCAGTACTTC.

The rearrangement uses TRBV18 and TRBJ1-1; 8 nucleotides align to TRBD1. Trimming took 5 bases from V and 4 from J; bases not matched to a gene: 3. CDR3 length: 13 amino acids. CDR1 KGHSH and CDR2 LQKENI come from the germline V gene. The CDR3 loop reads CASSSTGGTEAFF. Written as DNA, the CDR3 is TGTGCCAGCTCATCTACAGGGGGCACTGAAGCTTTCTTT.

This chain joins TRBV6-2 or TRBV6-3 and TRBJ2-1; 12 bases fit TRBD2. Germline V gives CDR1 MNHEY, CDR2 SVGEGT. Trimming removed 6 bases from V and 0 bases from J; junction bases left unmatched: 24. The CDR3 covers 23 residues. CDR3 DNA: TGTGCCAGCAGCCTACTAGCGGGGGGACGGGGCAGGAATTCAGACAGCTCCTACAATGAGCAGTTCTTC. Its translation is CASSLLAGGRGRNSDSSYNEQFF.

This chain links TRBV5-1 with TRBJ2-3; maybe TRBD2 (5 bases). The CDR3 extends over 16 amino acids. Germline lookup yields CDR1 SGHRS and CDR2 YFSETQ. V lost 1 base and J lost 2, with 14 bases in between. CDR3 in amino acids: CASSLRTAGYTDTQYF. For the CDR3, the DNA is TGCGCCAGCAGCTTGCGTACCGCGGGCTACACAGATACGCAGTATTTT.

The chain recombines TRBV18 with TRBJ2-2; D is unresolved. The CDR3 is 16 amino acids. CDR1 is KGHSH, CDR2 LQKENI, per germline. Trimming removed 3 bases at V and 2 bases at J, with 13 bases between. For the CDR3, the DNA is TGTGCCAGCTCACCTTACCAGCGTTCCAACACCGGGGAGCTGTTTTTT. Residues: CASSPYQRSNTGELFF.

The rearrangement uses TRBV6-1 and TRBJ1-1; possible D gene TRBD1, 6 bases. Trimming took 1 base from V and 1 from J, leaving 7 bases between them. Germline V gives CDR1 MNHNS, CDR2 SASEGT. This CDR3 region has 14 residues. The CDR3 DNA reads as TGTGCCAGCAGTGAAGGACAGGCGAACACTGAAGCTTTCTTT. Translating gives CASSEGQANTEAFF.

V usage is TRBV12-3 or TRBV12-4 and J usage is TRBJ1-1; D is perhaps TRBD1 (6 bases). The CDR3 extends over 13 amino acids. The V gene lost 6 bases and the J gene lost 5 bases, with 13 bases spanning the gap. As DNA, the CDR3 is TGTGCCAGCAGACTACAGGGATATACTGAAGCTTTCTTT. Amino acid sequence: CASRLQGYTEAFF.

Regarding this clone: Germline and junction disagree at one end, which may indicate a read error. This rearrangement joins TRBV11-2 to TRBJ2-7; D is possibly TRBD2 (7 bases). The germline gives CDR1 SGHAT, CDR2 FQNNGV. This CDR3 has 15 amino acids. CDR3 in DNA: TGTGCCAGCAGATTAGAGTGGGGGGGCGCCTACGAGCAGTACTTC. Amino acids: CASRLEWGGAYEQYF.

The chain recombines TRBV30 with TRBJ2-3, with unresolved D. The length of the CDR3 is 11 residues. The V gene's germline CDR1 is GTSNPN and CDR2 SVGIG (reference sequence). The V gene lost 2 bases and the J gene lost 4 bases, with 4 bases spanning the gap. CDR3 protein: CAWSFSDTQYF. The CDR3 nucleotides read TGTGCCTGGAGTTTCTCAGATACGCAGTATTTT.